This T cell receptor beta chain was recovered during a study of monozygotic twins with inflammatory bowel disease. Broader study findings: It was observed that concordant and discordant twins did not differ in repertoire similarity, possibly given limited power.

Worth noting for this clonotype: Its antigen is currently unknown.

In germline, CDR1 is SGHRS, CDR2 YFSETQ. The length of the CDR3 is 15 residues. TCRdb re-called the 5' RACE reads and shows each CDR3 protein once, DNA omitted. This repertoire includes roughly 330,000 distinct CDR3 sequences. The receptor comes from a human donor with ulcerative colitis or Crohn's disease, or a healthy co-twin of an affected twin (not recorded which). The rearrangement uses TRBV5-1 and TRBJ2-7. The sequenced sample was blood. CDR3 protein: CASSLAIVNSYEQYF. The variable domain in full, with the rest retrieved from reference TRBV5-1 and TRBJ2-7, is KAGVTQTPRYLIKTRGQQVTLSCSPISGHRSVSWYQQTPGQGLQFLFEYFSETQRNKGNFPGRFSGRQFSNSRSEMNVSTLELGDSALYLCASSLAIVNSYEQYFGPGTRLTVT.